This T cell receptor beta chain originates from a study of response to subunit inactivated influenza vaccine. Overall study findings and caveats: Every seasonal influenza vaccination brings in few new T cells, the authors suggested.

TCRdb ran MiXCR on the RT-PCR reads and lists one entry per CDR3 protein. The sample has 630,000 or so distinct CDR3 sequences, approximately 14% seen once. This clonotype was counted a few times. Its antigen is unidentified. The length of the CDR3 is 16 residues. Trimming stripped 0 bases from V and 0 bases from J, with 15 bases between. Germline loops: CDR1 DFQATT, CDR2 SNEGSKA (reference sequence). The receptor's source is a man aged 45-60 years who received an inactivated influenza vaccine. Sample: PBMCs from blood, taken 11 to 12 days after vaccination. The chain employs TRBV20-1 and TRBJ2-7; no firm D call. CDR3 nucleotide sequence: TGCAGTGCTAGAGATCTTTCGGACCACAGCTCCTACGAGCAGTACTTC. Translating gives CSARDLSDHSSYEQYF.